This TCR beta chain was obtained from a study of OX40 agonist ivuxolimab in advanced cancers. The assay was immunoSEQ multiplex PCR, and TCRdb's table has in-frame clones only and misses some. The sample lists more than 80,000 clones, 90% to 95% occurring once. The CDR3 is 13 amino acids. Trimming pared 0 bases from V and 8 bases from J, leaving 10 bases between. Per the germline V gene, CDR1 is MNHEY and CDR2 is SVGAGI. This clone was detected only once. The chain recombines TRBV6-5 with TRBJ1-2; no reliable D call. The sequenced sample was CD4+ or CD8+ T cells sorted from blood, obtained in a trial of the OX40 agonist ivuxolimab. This clonotype was sampled from an adult with an advanced solid tumor such as melanoma, head and neck, liver or kidney cancer. The CDR3 region has the DNA TGTGCCAGCAGTTACTCGCAGTATTGGGGCTACACCTTC. It codes for CASSYSQYWGYTF.